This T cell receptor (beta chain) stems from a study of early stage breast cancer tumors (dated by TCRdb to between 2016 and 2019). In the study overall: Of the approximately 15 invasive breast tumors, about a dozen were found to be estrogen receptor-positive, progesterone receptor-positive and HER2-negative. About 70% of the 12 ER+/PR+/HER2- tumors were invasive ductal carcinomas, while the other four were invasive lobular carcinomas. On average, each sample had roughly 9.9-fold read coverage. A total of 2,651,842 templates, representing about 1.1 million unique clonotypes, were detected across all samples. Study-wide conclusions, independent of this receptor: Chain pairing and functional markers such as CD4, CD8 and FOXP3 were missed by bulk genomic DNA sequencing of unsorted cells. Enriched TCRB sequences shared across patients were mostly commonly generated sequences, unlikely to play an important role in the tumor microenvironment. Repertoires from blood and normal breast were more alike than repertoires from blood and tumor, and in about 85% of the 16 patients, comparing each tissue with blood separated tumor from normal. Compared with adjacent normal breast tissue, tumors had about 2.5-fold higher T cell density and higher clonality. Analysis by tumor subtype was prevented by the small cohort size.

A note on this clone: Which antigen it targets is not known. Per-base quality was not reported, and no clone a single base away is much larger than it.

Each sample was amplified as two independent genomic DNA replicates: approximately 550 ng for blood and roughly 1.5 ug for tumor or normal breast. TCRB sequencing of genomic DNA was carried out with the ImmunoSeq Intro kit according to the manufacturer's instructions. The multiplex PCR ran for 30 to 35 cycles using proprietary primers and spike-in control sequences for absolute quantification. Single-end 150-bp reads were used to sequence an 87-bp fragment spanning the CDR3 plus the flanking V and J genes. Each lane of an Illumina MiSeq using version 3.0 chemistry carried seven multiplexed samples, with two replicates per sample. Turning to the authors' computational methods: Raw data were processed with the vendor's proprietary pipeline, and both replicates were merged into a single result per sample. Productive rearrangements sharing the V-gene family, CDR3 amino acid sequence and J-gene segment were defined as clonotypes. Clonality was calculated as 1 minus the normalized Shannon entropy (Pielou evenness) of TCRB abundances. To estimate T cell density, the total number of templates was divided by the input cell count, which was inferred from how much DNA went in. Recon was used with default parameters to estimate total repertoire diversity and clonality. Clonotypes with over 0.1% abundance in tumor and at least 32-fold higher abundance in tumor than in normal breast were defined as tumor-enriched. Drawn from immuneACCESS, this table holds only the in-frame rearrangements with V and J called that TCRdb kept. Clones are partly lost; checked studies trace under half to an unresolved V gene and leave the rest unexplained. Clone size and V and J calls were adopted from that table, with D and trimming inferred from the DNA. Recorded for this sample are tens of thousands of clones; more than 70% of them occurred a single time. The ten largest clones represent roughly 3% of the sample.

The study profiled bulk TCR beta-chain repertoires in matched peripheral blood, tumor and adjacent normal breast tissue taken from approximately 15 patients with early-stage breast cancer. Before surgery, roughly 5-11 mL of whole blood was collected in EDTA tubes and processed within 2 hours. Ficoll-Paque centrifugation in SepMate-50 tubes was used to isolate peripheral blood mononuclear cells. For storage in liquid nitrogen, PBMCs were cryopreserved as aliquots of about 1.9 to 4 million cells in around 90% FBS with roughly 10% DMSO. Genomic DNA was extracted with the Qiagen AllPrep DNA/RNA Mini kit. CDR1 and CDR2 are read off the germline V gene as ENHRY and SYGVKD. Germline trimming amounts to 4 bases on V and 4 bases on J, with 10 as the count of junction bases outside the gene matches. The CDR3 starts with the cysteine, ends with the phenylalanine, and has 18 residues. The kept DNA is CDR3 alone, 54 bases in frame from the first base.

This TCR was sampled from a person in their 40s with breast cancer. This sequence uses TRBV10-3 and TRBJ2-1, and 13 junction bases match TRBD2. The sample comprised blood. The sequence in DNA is TGTGCCATCAGTGGCCACGGGACTAGCGGGGTAAATTACAATGAGCAGTTCTTC. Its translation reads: CAISGHGTSGVNYNEQFF.